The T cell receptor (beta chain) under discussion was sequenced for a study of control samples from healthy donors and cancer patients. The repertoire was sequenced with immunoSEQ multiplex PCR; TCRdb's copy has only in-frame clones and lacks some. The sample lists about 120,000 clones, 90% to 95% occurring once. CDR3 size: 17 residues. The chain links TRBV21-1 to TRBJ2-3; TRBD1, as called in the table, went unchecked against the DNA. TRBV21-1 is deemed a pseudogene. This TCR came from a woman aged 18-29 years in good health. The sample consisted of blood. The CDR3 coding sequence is TGTGCCAGCGGTTGGTGGACAAGATGGGCTGGCACAGATACGCAGTATTTT. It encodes CASGWWTRWAGTDTQYF.